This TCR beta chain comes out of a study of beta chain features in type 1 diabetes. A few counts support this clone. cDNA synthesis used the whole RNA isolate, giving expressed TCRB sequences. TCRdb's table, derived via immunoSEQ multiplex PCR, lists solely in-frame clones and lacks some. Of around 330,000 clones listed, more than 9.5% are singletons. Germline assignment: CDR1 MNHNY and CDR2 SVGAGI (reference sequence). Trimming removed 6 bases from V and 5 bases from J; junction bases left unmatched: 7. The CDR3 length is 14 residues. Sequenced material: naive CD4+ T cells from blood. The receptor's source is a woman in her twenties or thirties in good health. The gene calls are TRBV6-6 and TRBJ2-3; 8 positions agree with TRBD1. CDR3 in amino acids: CASRPGQAVDTQYF. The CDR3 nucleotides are TGTGCCAGCAGACCGGGACAGGCGGTAGATACGCAGTATTTT.